This T cell receptor (beta chain) appears in the sequencing data of a study of Ad26.COV2.S vaccination and SARS-CoV-2 variants. Study background: Once, or twice with 56 days between doses, Ad26.COV2.S was given intramuscularly.

A remark on this clone: Its antigen is unidentified.

Broader study findings: Comparable non-spike TCR breadth was observed in vaccine and placebo recipients.

Treatment noted: over 15 received Ad26.COV2.S at low or high dose, single or two shots; about 5 received placebo; per-sample allocation not given. Samples were taken on day 63 after the first vaccine or placebo injection. Donation was by an adult aged 18-55 years who was in Boston. Repertoires were generated with immunoSEQ multiplex PCR, while TCRdb's copy carries only in-frame clones and drops some. The top ten hold 4.3% of the sample, which has about 440,000 clones, around 90% seen once. Trimming cost V 4 bases and J 5 bases; bases outside gene matches: 5. The CDR3 length is 15 residues. Germline V gene data show CDR1 as SGDLS and CDR2 as YYNGEE.

This sequence originates from a person between 18 and 60 years old who received the Ad26.COV2.S COVID-19 vaccine or a placebo. Here the sequenced sample was peripheral blood, taken in a trial of Ad26.COV2.S vaccine versus placebo. V usage is TRBV9 and J usage is TRBJ2-2, with TRBD1 matching over 10 bases. CDR3 sequence: CASSIRDRGTGELFF. Written as DNA, the CDR3 is TGTGCCAGCAGCATCCGGGACAGGGGTACCGGGGAGCTGTTTTTT.